The 11 T cell receptor beta chains below all came from one sample that was sequenced in a study of cytomegalovirus exposure and HLA in healthy donors (dated by TCRdb to between 2016 and 2019). The method behind the library was the immunoSEQ multiplex PCR assay. For the multiplex PCR, a mixture combining 60 forward primers for TCR Vbeta segments and 13 reverse primers for TCR Jbeta segments was used. TCRdb retrieved this table from immuneACCESS and kept in-frame rearrangements only. Not all clones are present; in checked studies, unresolved V genes account for under half, and no reason is known for the remainder. The sample table records some 180,000 clones; nearly 80% of these occur just once. The top ten clonotypes cover approximately 2.9% of the sample. What was sequenced was PBMCs. These receptors came from a female donor in good health and CMV-seronegative.

The rearrangement links TRBV5-8 to TRBJ1-5; 8 positions match TRBD1. CDR3 length: 15 amino acids. CDR1 and CDR2 (germline): SGHTS, YDEGEE. Germline trimming cut 4 bases from V and 2 bases from J; bases unmatched to any gene: 5. The CDR3 reads CASSLGQAGNQPQHF. CDR3 coding DNA: TGTGCCAGCAGCCTGGGACAGGCAGGCAATCAGCCCCAGCATTTT.

The chain employs TRBV19 and TRBJ2-7; 7 bases map to TRBD1. The junction had 4 bases not matched to a gene; V was cut back by 2 bases and J by 3 bases. The CDR3 covers 14 residues. The V gene's germline CDR1 is LNHDA and CDR2 SQIVND (reference sequence). CDR3 sequence: CASSIQGVYYEQYF. CDR3 bases: TGTGCCAGTAGTATACAGGGGGTCTACTACGAGCAGTACTTC.

The J gene is TRBJ2-1, the V gene TRBV4-3; 10 bases agree with TRBD2. CDR1 LGHNA and CDR2 YSLEER come from the germline V gene. CDR3 length: 17 amino acids. With 1 base clipped from V and 4 bases from J, the junction kept 7 bases outside the gene matches. In nucleotides, the CDR3 is TGCGCCAGCAGCCAAGCGCCTACTAGCGGGAAATACAATGAGCAGTTCTTC. Amino acid sequence: CASSQAPTSGKYNEQFF.

V gene TRBV30 combines with J gene TRBJ1-6; 8 nucleotides agree with TRBD1. Germline assignment: CDR1 GTSNPN and CDR2 SVGIG (reference sequence). V was clipped by 4 bases and J by 9 bases; unmatched bases: 5. The CDR3 extends over 13 amino acids. CDR3 region: CAWTQGAFSPLHF. In DNA form, the CDR3 reads TGTGCCTGGACTCAGGGGGCTTTTTCACCCCTCCACTTT. Looking up the rest from reference TRBV30 and TRBJ1-6 gives the full variable domain: SQTIHQWPATLVQPVGSPLSLECTVEGTSNPNLYWYRQAAGRGLQLLFYSVGIGQISSEVPQNLSASRPQDRQFILSSKKLLLSDSGFYLCAWTQGAFSPLHFGNGTRLTVT.

Only one count was recorded for this clone. The V and J genes are TRBV6-1 and TRBJ2-5, with 7 bases that match TRBD1. Matching the DNA end better, TRBJ2-7 makes the J call doubtful. The CDR3 spans 13 residues. Per germline, CDR1 MNHNS and CDR2 SASEGT. The CDR3 coding sequence is TGTGCCAGCAGCTCTACAGGGGTCTACGAGCAGTACTTC. Residues: CASSSTGVYEQYF.

This chain links TRBV5-6 with TRBJ2-7; 10 nucleotides agree with TRBD2. After removal of 0 bases from V and 8 bases from J, the junction contained 11 bases not matched to a gene. The CDR3 totals 16 residues. Germline V gene data show CDR1 as SGHDT and CDR2 as YYEEEE. CDR3 nucleotides: TGTGCCAGCAGCTTGGTTGGGGCTAGCGGGGGTATAAAGCAGTACTTC. This gives the protein CASSLVGASGGIKQYF. The entire variable domain, with the rest obtained from reference TRBV5-6 and TRBJ2-7, is as follows: DAGVTQSPTHLIKTRGQQVTLRCSPKSGHDTVSWYQQALGQGPQFIFQYYEEEERQRGNFPDRFSGHQFPNYSSELNVNALLLGDSALYLCASSLVGASGGIKQYFGPGTRLTVT.

This clone has just a few counts. In DNA, the CDR3 is TGTGCCAGCAGTGGAGTTAGAAGTGAGCAGTTCTTC. Protein sequence: CASSGVRSEQFF. The rearrangement uses TRBV25-1 and TRBJ2-1; D is ambiguous. V lost 4 bases and J 9 bases, leaving 10 bases between the germline ends. The length of the CDR3 is 12 residues. Per germline, CDR1 MGHDK and CDR2 SYGVNS.

The genes are TRBV4-1 and TRBJ2-7, with 9 bases lining up with TRBD1. Germline trimming cut 0 bases from V and 4 bases from J; bases unmatched to any gene: 4. The germline V gene encodes CDR1 MGHRA and CDR2 YSYEKL. The CDR3 spans 15 residues. In DNA, the CDR3 is TGCGCCAGCAGCCAAGACGACAGGGGGTATTACGAGCAGTACTTC. Its translation: CASSQDDRGYYEQYF.

The genes are TRBV5-1 and TRBJ2-5, with unresolved D. Per germline, CDR1 SGHRS and CDR2 YFSETQ. CDR3 length: 17 residues. V lost 1 base and J 1 base, leaving 17 bases between the germline ends. The CDR3 reads CASSLIPELSLQETQYF. In DNA, the CDR3 is TGCGCCAGCAGCTTGATCCCCGAGCTTAGCCTCCAAGAGACCCAGTACTTC.

The chain uses TRBV11-3 and TRBJ1-2; possibly TRBD1 for D (5 bases). Trimming took off 5 bases at V and 0 bases at J, with 16 bases between the two ends. The CDR3 extends over 16 amino acids. Germline CDR1 is SGHNT and CDR2 is YENEEA. In DNA, the CDR3 is TGTGCCAGCAGCATACCTGTCCAGACAGCTAACTATGGCTACACCTTC. Translation gives CASSIPVQTANYGYTF.

The J gene is TRBJ2-7, the V gene TRBV7-2; 9 nucleotides line up with TRBD2. Germline CDR1 is SGHTA and CDR2 is FQGNSA. This CDR3 has 15 amino acids. The V gene end was trimmed by 5 bases and the J gene end by 6 bases; junction bases not matched to a gene: 11. In nucleotides, the CDR3 is TGTGCCAGCAGCACCGCGGCGAGCGGGAGGTCCGAGCAGTACTTC. This encodes CASSTAASGRSEQYF.